This note documents a single T cell receptor beta chain sequence. Its antigen is not known. This specimen belongs to a study of cytomegalovirus exposure and HLA in healthy donors. A multiplex PCR was run with 60 Vbeta primers and 13 Jbeta primers. The assay was immunoSEQ multiplex PCR, and TCRdb's table has in-frame clones only and misses some. The data hold fewer than 250,000 clones, with about four fifths observed a single time. Study results and limitations: Later analysis demonstrated an association between a missense DCLRE1C variant and TCR beta V- and J-gene trimming.

The CDR3 runs to 15 residues. Trimming took 0 bases from V and 5 from J; bases not matched to a gene: 5. Per germline, CDR1 SGHDT and CDR2 YYEEEE. The source is a man aged 30-40 years in good health and CMV-seronegative. The sample comprised PBMCs. The gene calls are TRBV5-6 and TRBJ1-5, with 7 positions matching TRBD1. CDR3 residues: CASSLGTGFDQPQHF. CDR3 coding DNA: TGTGCCAGCAGCTTGGGGACAGGTTTTGATCAGCCCCAGCATTTT.